The 20 T cell receptor beta chains below all came from one sample that was sequenced in a study of blood T cell repertoires in COVID-19. Data came from immunoSEQ multiplex PCR; TCRdb stores just in-frame clones and leaves some out. There are approximately 330,000 clones in the sample; roughly 90% occur only once, and roughly 1% lies in the top ten. Specimen: peripheral blood. All receptors come from a woman in her forties with COVID-19, enrolled during active disease.

CDR3 sequence: CASSRRLAGGPGETQYF. The CDR3 nucleotides read TGTGCCAGCAGCCGTCGACTAGCGGGAGGGCCGGGAGAGACCCAGTACTTC. This rearrangement joins TRBV3-1 (or the pseudogene TRBV3-2) to TRBJ2-5, with 14 bases identical to TRBD2. Germline CDR1 reads LGHDT; CDR2 reads YNNKEL (reference sequence). After removal of 4 bases from V and 4 bases from J, the junction contained 8 bases not matched to a gene. This CDR3 comprises 17 residues.

The chain is built from TRBV7-8 and TRBJ1-5; 9 bases match TRBD1. The CDR3 runs to 16 residues. Germline V lookup: CDR1 SGHVS, CDR2 FQNEAQ. The V and J ends lost 5 bases and 3 bases, in that order; junction bases with no gene match: 8. The CDR3 loop reads CASSLMGQGANQPQHF. The CDR3 nucleotides are TGTGCCAGCAGCCTCATGGGACAGGGTGCCAATCAGCCCCAGCATTTT. The full variable domain, with the rest looked up from reference TRBV7-8 and TRBJ1-5, is GAGVSQSPRYKVAKRGQDVALRCDPISGHVSLFWYQQALGQGPEFLTYFQNEAQLDKSGLPSDRFFAERPEGSVSTLKIQRTQQEDSAVYLCASSLMGQGANQPQHFGDGTRLSIL.

The chain combines TRBV27 with TRBJ1-5; the match to TRBD1 covers 9 bases. V was pared by 6 bases and J by 4 bases, with 7 bases of the junction left unmatched. This CDR3 contains 15 residues. Germline lookup yields CDR1 MNHEY and CDR2 SMNVEV (reference sequence). CDR3 nucleotides: TGTGCCAGCAGCCTGGACAGGGGTTTGAATCAGCCCCAGCATTTT. Amino acids: CASSLDRGLNQPQHF.

There are a few counts of this clone. The rearrangement joins TRBV5-6 to TRBJ1-1; tentatively, D is TRBD1 (5 bases). Trimming removed 1 base from V and 6 bases from J, with 13 bases in between. CDR1 and CDR2 from the germline V gene are SGHDT and YYEEEE. This CDR3 is 14 amino acids long. The CDR3 DNA is TGTGCCAGCAGCTTGCAGTCAGGGCCAGCTGAAGCTTTCTTT. Residues: CASSLQSGPAEAFF.

The chain has TRBV12-2 and TRBJ1-5; TRBD1, the table's D call, was not compared with the DNA. TRBV12-2 is given as a pseudogene. The CDR3 runs to 16 residues. The DNA of the CDR3 is TGTGCAAGTCAGCAATGGGGACAGACTAACAATCAGCCCCAGCATTTT. Translated: CASQQWGQTNNQPQHF.

This clone appeared a single time. V and J are TRBV5-6 and TRBJ1-1; no clear D. Per the germline V gene, CDR1 is SGHDT and CDR2 is YYEEEE. The CDR3 extends over 14 amino acids. The ends were cut back, 1 base at V and 9 bases at J, with 16 bases in the middle. As DNA, the CDR3 is TGTGCCAGCAGCTTGAACTATTACCAAGGCCAAGCTTTCTTT. Translated: CASSLNYYQGQAFF. The full variable domain, with the rest looked up from reference TRBV5-6 and TRBJ1-1, is DAGVTQSPTHLIKTRGQQVTLRCSPKSGHDTVSWYQQALGQGPQFIFQYYEEEERQRGNFPDRFSGHQFPNYSSELNVNALLLGDSALYLCASSLNYYQGQAFFGQGTRLTVV.

The V call is TRBV9, the J call TRBJ1-4, with TRBD1 identical over 8 bases. V shed 0 bases and J 6 bases; nucleotides not matched to a gene: 4. The CDR3 covers 15 residues. Germline lookup yields CDR1 SGDLS and CDR2 YYNGEE. The CDR3 reads CASSVDGTGYEKLFF. CDR3 bases: TGTGCCAGCAGCGTAGACGGGACAGGTTATGAAAAACTGTTTTTT. Supplemented by reference TRBV9 and TRBJ1-4, the full variable domain reads DSGVTQTPKHLITATGQRVTLRCSPRSGDLSVYWYQQSLDQGLQFLIQYYNGEERAKGNILERFSAQQFPDLHSELNLSSLELGDSALYFCASSVDGTGYEKLFFGSGTQLSVL.

The chain uses TRBV3-1 (or the pseudogene TRBV3-2) and TRBJ2-5, with 9 positions matching TRBD1. Germline values: CDR1 LGHDT, CDR2 YNNKEL (reference sequence). CDR3 size: 17 residues. V gave up 1 base and J gave up 2 bases; unmatched junction bases: 8. The CDR3 DNA follows: TGTGCCAGCAGCCAAGGGCTAACAGGGGGCTGGCAAGAGACCCAGTACTTC. Amino acids: CASSQGLTGGWQETQYF.

The gene calls are TRBV5-6 and TRBJ1-2; 8 nucleotides align to TRBD1. The germline V gene encodes CDR1 SGHDT and CDR2 YYEEEE. The CDR3 totals 14 residues. Trimming took 3 bases from V and 3 from J; bases not matched to a gene: 4. The CDR3 nucleotides read TGTGCCAGCAGCTCGACAGGGGAGGACTATGGCTACACCTTC. As protein: CASSSTGEDYGYTF. Full variable domain (missing parts from reference TRBV5-6 and TRBJ1-2): DAGVTQSPTHLIKTRGQQVTLRCSPKSGHDTVSWYQQALGQGPQFIFQYYEEEERQRGNFPDRFSGHQFPNYSSELNVNALLLGDSALYLCASSSTGEDYGYTFGSGTRLTVV.

The chain carries TRBV19 and TRBJ1-4; D is perhaps TRBD1 (5 bases). The V gene lost 4 bases and the J gene lost 4 bases, with 13 bases spanning the gap. The CDR3 runs to 15 residues. Germline CDR1 reads LNHDA; CDR2 reads SQIVND (reference sequence). DNA of the CDR3: TGTGCCAGTAGTACCCCCAAGGGGAATAATGAAAAACTGTTTTTT. It yields the protein CASSTPKGNNEKLFF.

The chain links TRBV7-2 to TRBJ2-7, with TRBD2 identical over 7 bases. Germline V CDR1 and CDR2: SGHTA, FQGNSA. With V trimmed by 1 base and J by 0 bases, 3 bases remained unmatched. This CDR3 is 15 amino acids long. This chain's CDR3 is CASSLERGVSYEQYF. CDR3 coding DNA: TGTGCCAGCAGCTTAGAACGGGGGGTCTCCTACGAGCAGTACTTC.

A single count supports this clone. The chain recombines TRBV30 with TRBJ1-1, with D perhaps matching TRBD1 (6 bases). CDR1 and CDR2 (germline): GTSNPN, SVGIG (reference sequence). This CDR3 comprises 15 residues. Trimming shortened V by 4 bases and J by 1 base, and 16 bases separated the two germline ends. The CDR3 nucleotides read TGTGCCTGGAAGCGGTGGGGACACAAGAACACTGAAGCTTTCTTT. Its protein is CAWKRWGHKNTEAFF.

This rearrangement joins TRBV7-2 to TRBJ2-1; perhaps TRBD2 as D (5 bases). Germline V gives CDR1 SGHTA, CDR2 FQGNSA. With 2 bases removed from V and 6 bases from J, the gap between germline ends came to 11 bases. This CDR3 has 14 amino acids. The CDR3 region is CASSLIRAVNEQFF. CDR3 nucleotides: TGTGCCAGCAGCTTAATAAGAGCGGTCAATGAGCAGTTCTTC.

A single count supports this clone. V and J are TRBV18 and TRBJ1-1; D gene ambiguous. The CDR3 loop spans 16 amino acids. Germline V gives CDR1 KGHSH, CDR2 LQKENI. Trimming took 3 bases from V and 0 from J, leaving 14 bases between them. This CDR3 reads CASSPRERLLNTEAFF. CDR3 nucleotides: TGTGCCAGCTCACCCCGAGAGAGGCTCTTGAACACTGAAGCTTTCTTT. Full variable domain (rest looked up from reference TRBV18 and TRBJ1-1): NAGVMQNPRHLVRRRGQEARLRCSPMKGHSHVYWYRQLPEEGLKFMVYLQKENIIDESGMPKERFSAEFPKEGPSILRIQQVVRGDSAAYFCASSPRERLLNTEAFFGQGTRLTVV.

V gene TRBV5-8 combines with J gene TRBJ2-1; D unclear. The CDR3 totals 14 residues. Germline assignment: CDR1 SGHTS and CDR2 YDEGEE. V shed 4 bases and J shed 7 bases, with 15 bases lying between them. CDR3 nucleotide sequence: TGTGCCAGCAGCCCCCGTCATAGTCGGAATGAGCAGTTCTTC. The encoded protein is CASSPRHSRNEQFF.

V gene TRBV19 combines with J gene TRBJ1-2; D is undetermined. Germline assignment: CDR1 LNHDA and CDR2 SQIVND (reference sequence). V shed 5 bases and J shed 2 bases, with 9 bases lying between them. The CDR3 is 13 amino acids. Written as DNA, the CDR3 is TGTGCCAGTAGTCCGAGGGAAAACTATGGCTACACCTTC. Residues: CASSPRENYGYTF. Drawing the rest from reference TRBV19 and TRBJ1-2, the complete variable domain is DGGITQSPKYLFRKEGQNVTLSCEQNLNHDAMYWYRQDPGQGLRLIYYSQIVNDFQKGDIAEGYSVSREKKESFPLTVTSAQKNPTAFYLCASSPRENYGYTFGSGTRLTVV.

For the CDR3, the DNA is TGTGCCAGCACCCTCTTCGGGGGTTTGTATAATTCACCCCTCCACTTT. Its translation is CASTLFGGLYNSPLHF. The V gene is TRBV28, the J gene TRBJ1-6; D may be TRBD1 (5 bases). V was shortened by 7 bases and J by 4 bases, with 17 bases between the two germline ends. The CDR3 extends over 16 amino acids. Germline V gene sequence: CDR1 MDHEN, CDR2 SYDVKM.

The chain couples TRBV23-1 to TRBJ1-4; 8 nucleotides align to TRBD1. TRBV23-1 is marked as an open reading frame, function uncertain. The V gene end was trimmed by 3 bases and the J gene end by 10 bases; junction bases not matched to a gene: 13. This CDR3 region has 16 residues. CDR3 nucleotides: TGCGCCAGCAGTCATCCTCCCGGGACAGGCCCCGCAAAACTGTTTTTT. The encoded protein is CASSHPPGTGPAKLFF.

V and J are TRBV19 and TRBJ2-2; TRBD1 is a possible D gene (6 bases). In germline, CDR1 is LNHDA, CDR2 SQIVND (reference sequence). With 6 bases removed from V and 4 bases from J, the gap between germline ends came to 18 bases. The CDR3 sequence is 16 residues long. The CDR3 nucleotides are TGTGCCAGTAGGGTCTCTACAGGGTTGGGCACCGGGGAGCTGTTTTTT. Translated, it gives CASRVSTGLGTGELFF.

The genes are TRBV2 and TRBJ1-2; D not resolved. Trimming cost V 6 bases and J 3 bases, with 11 bases left between them. The CDR3 loop spans 13 amino acids. CDR1 and CDR2 (germline): SNHLY, FYNNEI. The CDR3 protein is CASREGIDYGYTF. The CDR3 DNA sequence: TGTGCCAGCAGGGAGGGTATCGACTATGGCTACACCTTC.